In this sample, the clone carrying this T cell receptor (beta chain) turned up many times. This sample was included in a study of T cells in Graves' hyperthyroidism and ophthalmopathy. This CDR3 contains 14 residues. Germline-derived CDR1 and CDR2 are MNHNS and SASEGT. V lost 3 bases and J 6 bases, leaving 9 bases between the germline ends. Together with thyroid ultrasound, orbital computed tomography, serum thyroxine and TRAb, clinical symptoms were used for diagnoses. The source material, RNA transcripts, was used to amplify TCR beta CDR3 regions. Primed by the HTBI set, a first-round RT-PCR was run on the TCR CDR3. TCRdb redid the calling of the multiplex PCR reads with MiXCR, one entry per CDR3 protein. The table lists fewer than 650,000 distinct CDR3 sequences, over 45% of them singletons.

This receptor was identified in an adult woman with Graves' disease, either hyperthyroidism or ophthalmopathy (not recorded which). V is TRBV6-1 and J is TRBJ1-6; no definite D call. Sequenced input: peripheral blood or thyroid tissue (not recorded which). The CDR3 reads CASSEQEGNSPLHF. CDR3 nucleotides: TGTGCCAGCAGTGAGCAGGAGGGTAATTCACCCCTCCACTTT.